These 13 T cell receptor beta chains were sequenced from one sample in a study of Ad26.COV2.S vaccination and SARS-CoV-2 variants. Clones were sequenced by immunoSEQ multiplex PCR, and TCRdb holds only the in-frame ones, with some missing. The table records approximately 300,000 clones, roughly 80% of them present only once. This sample's treatment: roughly 20 received Ad26.COV2.S at low or high dose, single or two shots; about 5 received placebo; per-sample allocation not given. Samples came from day 63 after the first vaccine or placebo injection. The sample in question was peripheral blood, obtained in a trial of Ad26.COV2.S vaccine versus placebo. Every receptor here comes from a person aged 18-60 years who received the Ad26.COV2.S COVID-19 vaccine or a placebo.

The chain combines TRBV2 with TRBJ2-3; 11 bases agree with TRBD2. CDR1 is SNHLY and CDR2 is FYNNEI in the germline V gene. This CDR3 comprises 17 residues. The V gene end was trimmed by 5 bases and the J gene end by 5 bases; junction bases not matched to a gene: 12. The CDR3 sequence: CASSSSSGGVVGDTQYF. Here the CDR3 DNA reads TGTGCCAGCAGTTCAAGTAGCGGGGGGGTCGTGGGAGATACGCAGTATTTT.

Points on this clone: At one end, the junction sequence differs from germline, possibly due to a read error. The chain has TRBV7-9 and TRBJ1-2; TRBD1 aligns across 9 bases. This CDR3 region has 11 residues. Looked up from germline, CDR1 is SEHNR and CDR2 is FQNEAQ (reference sequence). This CDR3 reads CASSLGTGVSF. The CDR3 DNA sequence: TGTGCCAGCAGCTTAGGGACAGGGGTCTCCTTC.

V and J are TRBV14 and TRBJ2-7; 8 bases are a match to TRBD1. The J segment lost 2 bases and the V segment lost 4 bases, leaving 7 bases of the junction unmatched. Germline CDR1 is SGHDN and CDR2 is FVKESK. This CDR3 comprises 15 residues. For the CDR3, the DNA is TGTGCCAGCAGCCCCCGGACAGGGATGACCTACGAGCAGTACTTC. Protein sequence: CASSPRTGMTYEQYF.

The chain couples TRBV28 to TRBJ1-1; D is possibly TRBD1 (5 bases). Deletions cut 5 bases from V and 6 bases from J, with 19 bases between. CDR1 is MDHEN, CDR2 SYDVKM, per germline. The CDR3 is 15 amino acids. CDR3: CASSPRYKGSAEAFF. CDR3 bases: TGTGCCAGCAGTCCCAGATATAAGGGGTCGGCTGAAGCTTTCTTT.

The rearrangement joins TRBV7-8 to TRBJ2-2, with a tentative D call TRBD2 (5 bases). Germline assignment: CDR1 SGHVS and CDR2 FQNEAQ. The V end was cut by 2 bases, the J end by 4 bases, with 17 bases between. This CDR3 has 17 amino acids. The CDR3 loop reads CASSLFGMGGLTGELFF. The CDR3 DNA follows: TGTGCCAGCAGCTTATTCGGGATGGGCGGGCTCACCGGGGAGCTGTTTTTT.

The V call is TRBV4-2, the J call TRBJ2-1; D remains ambiguous. The V and J ends lost 4 bases and 0 bases respectively, with 10 bases between them. The CDR3 runs 15 residues. Germline lookup yields CDR1 LGHNA and CDR2 YNFKEQ. The CDR3 is CASSPRRSSYNEQFF. The DNA for the CDR3 is TGTGCCAGCAGCCCTAGGCGGAGCTCCTACAATGAGCAGTTCTTC.

The chain recombines TRBV4-2 with TRBJ1-2, with 8 bases fitting TRBD1. The CDR3 is 14 residues long. Losses at the gene ends were 4 bases for V and 5 bases for J; bases not matched to a gene: 6. Germline V gives CDR1 LGHNA, CDR2 YNFKEQ. Here the CDR3 DNA reads TGTGCCAGCAGCCGACAGGGGTTAGTTTATGGCTACACCTTC. This encodes CASSRQGLVYGYTF.

The rearrangement links TRBV2 to TRBJ1-3; unclear D gene. Germline V gene sequence: CDR1 SNHLY, CDR2 FYNNEI. The length of the CDR3 is 13 residues. The V gene lost 4 bases and the J gene lost 0 bases, with 4 bases spanning the gap. CDR3: CASSGDSGNTIYF. In DNA, the CDR3 is TGTGCCAGCAGTGGGGACTCTGGAAACACCATATATTTT.

The chain has TRBV5-1 and TRBJ1-2; the D is unclear. V was clipped by 10 bases and J by 8 bases, with 15 bases between them. The CDR3 runs 11 residues. Germline V gene data show CDR1 as SGHRS and CDR2 as YFSETQ. Written as DNA, the CDR3 is TGCGCCTCCCGGCAGGAGGGCGGCTACACCTTC. It is translated as CASRQEGGYTF.

The chain carries TRBV4-2 and TRBJ2-5; D might be TRBD2 (5 bases). CDR1 is LGHNA and CDR2 is YNFKEQ in the germline V gene. This CDR3 region has 17 residues. V gave up 0 bases and J gave up 4 bases, with 18 bases separating them. This CDR3 is CASSQDPSTGYLETQYF. In DNA, the CDR3 is TGTGCCAGCAGCCAAGATCCTTCGACGGGGTACTTAGAGACCCAGTACTTC.

The chain links TRBV9 to TRBJ1-4; 7 nucleotides match TRBD1. Trimming removed 2 bases from V and 1 base from J; junction bases left unmatched: 2. The length of the CDR3 is 15 residues. Looked up from germline, CDR1 is SGDLS and CDR2 is YYNGEE. CDR3 amino acids: CASSVNRGTNEKLFF. Written as DNA, the CDR3 is TGTGCCAGCAGCGTTAACAGGGGAACTAATGAAAAACTGTTTTTT. The whole variable domain, filled in from reference TRBV9 and TRBJ1-4, reads DSGVTQTPKHLITATGQRVTLRCSPRSGDLSVYWYQQSLDQGLQFLIQYYNGEERAKGNILERFSAQQFPDLHSELNLSSLELGDSALYFCASSVNRGTNEKLFFGSGTQLSVL.

The rearrangement joins TRBV5-4 to TRBJ2-3, with TRBD2 identical over 13 bases. Germline V gene sequence: CDR1 SGHNT, CDR2 YYREEE (reference sequence). Trimming removed 4 bases from V and 5 bases from J; junction bases left unmatched: 13. The CDR3 is made up of 18 amino acids. DNA for the CDR3: TGTGCCAGCAGCCAACCACTACTAGCGGGGGGGCATGGAGATACGCAGTATTTT. This codes for CASSQPLLAGGHGDTQYF.

The chain combines TRBV4-2 with TRBJ2-4; TRBD2 matches 9 bases. Trimming at V came to 2 bases and at J to 0 bases, leaving 11 bases not matched to a gene. Germline V gene data show CDR1 as LGHNA and CDR2 as YNFKEQ. The CDR3 runs to 19 residues. CDR3 DNA: TGTGCCAGCAGCCAACTGAGGGCTAGCGGGGACCTAGCCAAAAACATTCAGTACTTC. This gives the protein CASSQLRASGDLAKNIQYF.